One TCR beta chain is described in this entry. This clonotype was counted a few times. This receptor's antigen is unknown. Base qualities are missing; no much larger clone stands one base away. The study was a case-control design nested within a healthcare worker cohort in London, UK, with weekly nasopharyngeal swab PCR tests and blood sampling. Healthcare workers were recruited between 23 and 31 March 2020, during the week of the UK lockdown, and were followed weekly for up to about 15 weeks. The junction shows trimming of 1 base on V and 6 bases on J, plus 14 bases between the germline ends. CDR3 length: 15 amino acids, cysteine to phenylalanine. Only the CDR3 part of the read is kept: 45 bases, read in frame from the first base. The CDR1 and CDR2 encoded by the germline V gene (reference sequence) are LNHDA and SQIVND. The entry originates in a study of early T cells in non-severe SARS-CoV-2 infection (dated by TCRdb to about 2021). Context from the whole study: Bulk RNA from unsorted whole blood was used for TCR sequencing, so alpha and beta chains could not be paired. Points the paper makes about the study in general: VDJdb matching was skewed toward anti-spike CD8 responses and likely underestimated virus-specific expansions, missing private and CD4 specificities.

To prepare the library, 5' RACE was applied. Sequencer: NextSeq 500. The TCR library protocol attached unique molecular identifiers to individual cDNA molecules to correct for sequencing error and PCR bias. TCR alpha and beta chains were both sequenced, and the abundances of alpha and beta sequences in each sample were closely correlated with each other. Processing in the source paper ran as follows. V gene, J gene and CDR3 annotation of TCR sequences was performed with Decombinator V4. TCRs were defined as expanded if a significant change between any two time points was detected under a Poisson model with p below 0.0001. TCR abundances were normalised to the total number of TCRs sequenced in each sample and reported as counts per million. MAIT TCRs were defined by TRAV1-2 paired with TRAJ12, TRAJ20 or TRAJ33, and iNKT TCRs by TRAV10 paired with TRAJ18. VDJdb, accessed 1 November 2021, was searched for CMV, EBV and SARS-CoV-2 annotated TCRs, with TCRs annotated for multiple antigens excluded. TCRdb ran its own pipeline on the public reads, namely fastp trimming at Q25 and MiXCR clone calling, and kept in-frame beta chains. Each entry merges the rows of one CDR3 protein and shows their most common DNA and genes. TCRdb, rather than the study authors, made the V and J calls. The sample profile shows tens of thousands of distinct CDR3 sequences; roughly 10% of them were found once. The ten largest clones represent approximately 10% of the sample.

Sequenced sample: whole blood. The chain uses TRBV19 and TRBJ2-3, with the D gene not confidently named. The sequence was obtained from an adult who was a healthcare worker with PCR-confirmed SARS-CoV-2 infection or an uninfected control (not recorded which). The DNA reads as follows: TGTGCCAGTAGTATAGGGGCTAGGAATGCGGATACGCAGTATTTT. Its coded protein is CASSIGARNADTQYF.